Shown below are 27 T cell receptor beta chains from a single sample sequenced in a study of metastatic and nonmetastatic thyroid tumors. TCRdb re-called the PCR reads through MiXCR. Among some 21,000 clones listed, around 20% were seen once. Patients had received no treatment of any kind before thyroid surgery. Sample: blood. These receptors all stem from a male donor with papillary thyroid cancer or a benign thyroid nodule (not recorded which). Some clones in this sample may be carry-over from other donors' samples.

This clone was counted at least ten times. The rearrangement joins TRBV6-1 to TRBJ1-5; D might be TRBD1 (6 bases). Germline V gives CDR1 MNHNS, CDR2 SASEGT. Trimming removed 7 bases from V and 2 bases from J, with 18 bases in between. This CDR3 is 16 amino acids long. CDR3 sequence: CASNGWGAGGNQPQHF. CDR3 DNA: TGTGCCAGCAACGGTTGGGGTGCAGGGGGCAATCAGCCCCAGCATTTT.

This clone is judged medium-sized. The V and J genes are TRBV6-1 and TRBJ1-6; no reliable D call. Germline CDR1 reads MNHNS; CDR2 reads SASEGT. Trimming took 6 bases from V and 9 from J, leaving 9 bases between them. This CDR3 has 12 residues. The CDR3 bases are TGTGCCAGCAGGACGGGAGGTTCACCCCTCCACTTT. Its protein is CASRTGGSPLHF.

This clone was observed many times. The chain is built from TRBV6-1 and TRBJ1-2; a possible D gene is TRBD1 (5 bases). V lost 7 bases and J lost 8, with 29 bases in between. The CDR3 runs 17 residues. Germline V gene sequence: CDR1 MNHNS, CDR2 SASEGT. This chain's CDR3 is CASIPVGGLSRGAGYTF. The CDR3 nucleotides read TGTGCCAGCATCCCCGTGGGGGGTCTGTCCCGAGGGGCCGGCTACACCTTC.

This chain joins TRBV11-2 and TRBJ2-6; tentatively, D is TRBD1 or TRBD2 (5 bases each). Germline V gives CDR1 SGHAT, CDR2 FQNNGV. The CDR3 extends over 19 amino acids. Trimming shortened V by 3 bases and J by 0 bases, and 18 bases separated the two germline ends. CDR3: CASSFGRVEGFSGANVLTF. Written as DNA, the CDR3 is TGTGCCAGCAGCTTTGGCAGGGTAGAGGGATTCTCTGGGGCCAACGTCCTGACTTTC.

This clone ranks as medium-sized. The chain has TRBV28 and TRBJ1-2; 7 bases are shared with TRBD1. V was pared by 4 bases and J by 4 bases, with 3 bases of the junction left unmatched. There are 13 residues in the CDR3. CDR1 is MDHEN and CDR2 is SYDVKM in the germline V gene. The CDR3 DNA follows: TGTGCCAGCAGTTCAAGGGGGCCCTATGGCTACACCTTC. Translating gives CASSSRGPYGYTF.

V gene TRBV28 combines with J gene TRBJ2-5; unclear D gene. The CDR3 consists of 12 residues. Germline V gene sequence: CDR1 MDHEN, CDR2 SYDVKM. V lost 6 bases and J lost 11, with 16 bases in between. The CDR3 DNA follows: TGTGCCAGCAGCCTATCCTTCCCTGAACAGTACTTC. It yields the protein CASSLSFPEQYF.

This clone was seen at least ten times. J is TRBJ1-3 and V is TRBV18; TRBD1 might be the D (6 bases). This CDR3 has 17 residues. The V gene lost 3 bases and the J gene lost 2 bases, with 17 bases spanning the gap. Per germline, CDR1 KGHSH and CDR2 LQKENI. CDR3 protein: CASSPYNTGRPGNTIYF. The CDR3 DNA sequence: TGTGCCAGCTCACCGTACAACACAGGGAGGCCTGGAAACACCATATATTTT.

The table lists this clone with many counts. The chain joins TRBV12-3 or TRBV12-4 to TRBJ2-1; maybe TRBD2 (5 bases). This CDR3 comprises 14 residues. V was clipped by 3 bases and J by 1 base, with 7 bases between them. For the CDR3, the DNA is TGTGCCAGCAGTTTGAGAGGGTCCTACAATGAGCAGTTCTTC. It is translated as CASSLRGSYNEQFF.

The table lists this clone with many counts. This rearrangement joins TRBV5-1 to TRBJ1-2; the D is unclear. Trimming left V 2 bases short and J 2 bases short, with 7 bases between. The V gene's germline CDR1 is SGHRS and CDR2 YFSETQ. CDR3 length equals 13 residues. DNA for the CDR3: TGCGCCAGCAGCTTAGGACCGAACTATGGCTACACCTTC. As protein: CASSLGPNYGYTF.

This clone was seen ten or more times. The chain recombines TRBV28 with TRBJ2-5; no definite D call. V gave up 6 bases and J gave up 5 bases, with 19 bases separating them. Germline V gene sequence: CDR1 MDHEN, CDR2 SYDVKM. The CDR3 loop spans 15 amino acids. The CDR3, as DNA: TGTGCCAGCAGCTACGGGCCTAGTCCGGCTGAGACCCAGTACTTC. Residues: CASSYGPSPAETQYF.

This clone was seen repeatedly, ten times or more. The chain couples TRBV27 to TRBJ2-1; the D gene is possibly TRBD2 (5 bases). The CDR3 contains 15 residues. Germline CDR1 MNHEY, CDR2 SMNVEV (reference sequence). The V end lost 3 bases, the J end lost 0 bases, and 9 bases lay between the germline ends. The CDR3 loop reads CASSFSGSSYNEQFF. In DNA form, the CDR3 reads TGTGCCAGCAGTTTTAGTGGGAGCTCCTACAATGAGCAGTTCTTC.

This clone counts as medium-sized. V is TRBV27 and J is TRBJ1-5, with D perhaps TRBD1 (6 bases). Germline V gene lookup returns CDR1 MNHEY and CDR2 SMNVEV (reference sequence). Trimming stripped 5 bases from V and 8 bases from J, with 16 bases between. The CDR3 has 14 amino acids. Written as DNA, the CDR3 is TGTGCCAGCAGTCTAGGGGGGGGCTGGGAGCCCCAGCATTTT. Translated: CASSLGGGWEPQHF.

This clone was seen more than once but under ten times. The chain employs TRBV5-1 and TRBJ2-1; maybe TRBD2 (7 bases). This CDR3 has 15 residues. CDR1 is SGHRS and CDR2 is YFSETQ in the germline V gene. The ends were cut back, 3 bases at V and 6 bases at J, with 16 bases in the middle. The CDR3 region is CASSSWGGAGNEQFF. DNA for the CDR3: TGCGCCAGCAGCTCCTGGGGGGGGGCAGGCAATGAGCAGTTCTTC.

This clone occurred many times. V usage is TRBV6-4 and J usage is TRBJ2-3; 11 nucleotides align to TRBD2. V shed 2 bases and J 4 bases; nucleotides not matched to a gene: 2. The CDR3 covers 15 residues. The germline CDR1 and CDR2 sequences are MRHNA and SNTAGT. The CDR3 sequence: CASSDGSGGADTQYF. The CDR3 nucleotides read TGTGCCAGCAGTGACGGTAGCGGGGGGGCAGATACGCAGTATTTT.

This clone occurred a few times. This may be a read error: a much more frequent sequence differs by one nucleotide. The V call is TRBV5-1, the J call TRBJ2-1; D perhaps matches TRBD1 (5 bases). Germline V gives CDR1 SGHRS, CDR2 YFSETQ. The CDR3 loop spans 14 amino acids. Trimming cost V 0 bases and J 5 bases, with 9 bases left between them. The CDR3 DNA follows: TGCGCCAGCAGCTTGGTGGGGCCCAACAATGAGCAGTTCTTC. Translated, it gives CASSLVGPNNEQFF.

This clone was counted ten times or more. J is TRBJ1-1 and V is TRBV9; D might be TRBD1 (6 bases). V was cut by 3 bases and J by 0 bases, with 12 bases left in between. Germline V gene sequence: CDR1 SGDLS, CDR2 YYNGEE. CDR3 length: 15 amino acids. In DNA, the CDR3 is TGTGCCAGCAGCGGGGGGGGCAGCATGAACACTGAAGCTTTCTTT. Protein product: CASSGGGSMNTEAFF.

This clone was recorded at least ten times. The chain employs TRBV20-1 and TRBJ2-7; D remains ambiguous. Looked up from germline, CDR1 is DFQATT and CDR2 is SNEGSKA (reference sequence). V lost 3 bases, J lost 5 bases, and 14 bases lay in between. The CDR3 extends over 13 amino acids. The CDR3 here is CSASHPYFNEQYF. The CDR3 coding sequence is TGCAGTGCTAGCCACCCTTATTTCAACGAGCAGTACTTC.

This clone showed up many times. The chain links TRBV30 to TRBJ2-7; TRBD2 matches 9 bases. The CDR3 sequence is 19 residues long. The V gene end was trimmed by 6 bases and the J gene end by 3 bases; junction bases not matched to a gene: 24. CDR1 is GTSNPN, CDR2 SVGIG, per germline (reference sequence). This CDR3 is CACNPQRGASYTLFYEQYF. CDR3 DNA sequence: TGTGCCTGCAACCCGCAGCGGGGGGCGAGCTACACTTTGTTCTACGAGCAGTACTTC.

This clone was counted ten times or more. The chain combines TRBV11-1 with TRBJ2-7; D gene ambiguous. Germline V CDR1 and CDR2: SGHAT, FQDESV (reference sequence). This CDR3 comprises 15 residues. V was cut by 5 bases and J by 1 base, with 15 bases left in between. CDR3 amino acids: CASSADRSSSYEQYF. CDR3 nucleotide sequence: TGTGCCAGCAGCGCCGATCGGAGTTCATCCTACGAGCAGTACTTC.

This clone was observed at least ten times. J is TRBJ1-1 and V is TRBV7-9; no clear D gene. With 3 bases removed from V and 5 bases from J, the gap between germline ends came to 7 bases. CDR3 length: 12 amino acids. CDR1 and CDR2 (germline): SEHNR, FQNEAQ (reference sequence). The CDR3 nucleotides read TGTGCCAGCAGCTTCCTAGGAACTGAAGCTTTCTTT. It encodes CASSFLGTEAFF.

This clone has ten or more counts. The chain couples TRBV20-1 to TRBJ2-7; TRBD2 is a possible D gene (6 bases). The CDR3 extends over 18 amino acids. Germline V gene lookup returns CDR1 DFQATT and CDR2 SNEGSKA (reference sequence). V dropped 0 bases and J dropped 3 bases, with 24 bases sitting between them. In nucleotides, the CDR3 is TGCAGTGCTAGAGATCGGGGCAGATCCGGGACTTTCAACTACGAGCAGTACTTC. Its translation is CSARDRGRSGTFNYEQYF.

Ten or more counts support this clone. The V gene is TRBV9, the J gene TRBJ1-5; the D gene is possibly TRBD1 (6 bases). The CDR3 runs 15 residues. CDR1 SGDLS and CDR2 YYNGEE come from the germline V gene. Trimming pared 3 bases from V and 5 bases from J, leaving 15 bases between. The CDR3 protein is CASSGGASEDQPQHF. The CDR3 DNA reads as TGTGCCAGCAGCGGGGGGGCCTCCGAGGATCAGCCCCAGCATTTT. Looking up the rest from reference TRBV9 and TRBJ1-5 gives the full variable domain: DSGVTQTPKHLITATGQRVTLRCSPRSGDLSVYWYQQSLDQGLQFLIQYYNGEERAKGNILERFSAQQFPDLHSELNLSSLELGDSALYFCASSGGASEDQPQHFGDGTRLSIL.

This clone was observed at least ten times. The chain has TRBV30 and TRBJ2-1; D is undetermined. V was cut by 1 base and J by 6 bases, with 10 bases left in between. The CDR3 contains 13 residues. CDR1 is GTSNPN, CDR2 SVGIG, per germline (reference sequence). The CDR3 here is CAWSALLTNEQFF. The DNA for the CDR3 is TGTGCCTGGAGTGCCCTATTGACCAATGAGCAGTTCTTC.

Note on this clone: The CDR3 end shows no conserved phenylalanine or tryptophan, and so a read error is likely. V is TRBV27 and J is TRBJ2-7; D gene ambiguous. The CDR3 covers 16 residues. Germline V gene data show CDR1 as MNHEY and CDR2 as SMNVEV (reference sequence). Trimming stripped 5 bases from V and 0 bases from J, with 17 bases between. The chain's CDR3 is CASSPLVWCSSYEQYL. The CDR3, as DNA: TGTGCCAGCAGTCCCCTAGTTTGGTGTAGCTCCTACGAGCAGTACCTC.

This chain joins TRBV20-1 and TRBJ1-5, with a possible D match to TRBD1 (5 bases). Germline V lookup: CDR1 DFQATT, CDR2 SNEGSKA (reference sequence). This CDR3 contains 14 residues. The V gene lost 1 base and the J gene lost 4 bases, with 11 bases spanning the gap. DNA for the CDR3: TGCAGTGCTAGAGTAAGCCAGGGTAATCAGCCCCAGCATTTT. Protein sequence: CSARVSQGNQPQHF.

V and J are TRBV5-1 and TRBJ2-1, with TRBD2 identical over 9 bases. The V gene's germline CDR1 is SGHRS and CDR2 YFSETQ. The CDR3 has 16 amino acids. The V and J ends lost 0 bases and 7 bases, in that order; junction bases with no gene match: 8. CDR3 in amino acids: CASSLGGTSFPNEQFF. CDR3 in DNA: TGCGCCAGCAGCTTGGGTGGGACTAGCTTTCCAAATGAGCAGTTCTTC.

This clone was seen repeatedly, ten times or more. This chain joins TRBV5-1 and TRBJ2-3, with a tentative D call TRBD1 (5 bases). Trimming shortened V by 4 bases and J by 0 bases, and 15 bases separated the two germline ends. The CDR3 runs to 16 residues. Germline CDR1 and CDR2: SGHRS and YFSETQ. CDR3 coding DNA: TGCGCCAGCAGCGTCCGCCCGACAGCTAGCACAGATACGCAGTATTTT. Its protein is CASSVRPTASTDTQYF.